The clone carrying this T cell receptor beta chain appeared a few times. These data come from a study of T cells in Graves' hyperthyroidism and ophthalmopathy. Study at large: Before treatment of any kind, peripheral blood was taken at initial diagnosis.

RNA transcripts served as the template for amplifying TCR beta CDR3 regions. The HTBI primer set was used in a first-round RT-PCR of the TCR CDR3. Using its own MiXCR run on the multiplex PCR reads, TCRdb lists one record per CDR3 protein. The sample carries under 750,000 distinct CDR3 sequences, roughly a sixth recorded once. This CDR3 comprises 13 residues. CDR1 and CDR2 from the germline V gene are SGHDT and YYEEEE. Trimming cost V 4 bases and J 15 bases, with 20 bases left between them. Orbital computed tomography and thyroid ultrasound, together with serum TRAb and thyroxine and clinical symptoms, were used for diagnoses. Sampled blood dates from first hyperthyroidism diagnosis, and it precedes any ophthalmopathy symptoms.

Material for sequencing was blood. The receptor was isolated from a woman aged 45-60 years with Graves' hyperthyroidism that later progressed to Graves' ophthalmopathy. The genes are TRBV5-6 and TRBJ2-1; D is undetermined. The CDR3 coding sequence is TGTGCCAGCAGCCCCGGGTGGGCCGGTAGTTGGTTCTTC. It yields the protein CASSPGWAGSWFF.